These 17 T cell receptor beta chains were all obtained from the same sample, sequenced in a study of blood T cell repertoires in COVID-19. Sequenced by immunoSEQ multiplex PCR; TCRdb stores in-frame clones only, minus some. The top ten hold 1.2% to 1.5% of the sample, which has about 430,000 clones, roughly 90% seen once. What was sequenced was PBMCs or T cells enriched from blood (not recorded which). Receptors originate from a woman between 18 and 30 years old who had been exposed to COVID-19.

The chain joins TRBV4-1 to TRBJ2-1; the match to TRBD1 covers 9 bases. Germline trimming cut 4 bases from V and 8 bases from J; bases unmatched to any gene: 0. CDR1 MGHRA and CDR2 YSYEKL come from the germline V gene. The CDR3 has 12 residues. Here the CDR3 reads CASSRTGDEQFF. The CDR3 DNA is TGCGCCAGCAGCCGGACAGGGGATGAGCAGTTCTTC.

The V and J genes are TRBV5-1 and TRBJ1-2, with a possible D match to TRBD1 (5 bases). The CDR3 spans 13 residues. Deletions cut 0 bases from V and 8 bases from J, with 11 bases between. Germline values: CDR1 SGHRS, CDR2 YFSETQ. As DNA, the CDR3 is TGCGCCAGCAGCTTGGGGGTAGGGGAAGGCTACACCTTC. This codes for CASSLGVGEGYTF.

This clone showed up just once. The rearrangement links TRBV19 to TRBJ2-3; the D gene is possibly TRBD1 (6 bases). Germline V gene lookup returns CDR1 LNHDA and CDR2 SQIVND (reference sequence). Trimming pared 5 bases from V and 2 bases from J, leaving 20 bases between. The CDR3 is made up of 17 amino acids. The CDR3, as DNA: TGTGCCAGTAGTGCGCGGACAGCCTTAGTTAACACAGATACGCAGTATTTT. This codes for CASSARTALVNTDTQYF. The full variable domain, completed using reference TRBV19 and TRBJ2-3, is DGGITQSPKYLFRKEGQNVTLSCEQNLNHDAMYWYRQDPGQGLRLIYYSQIVNDFQKGDIAEGYSVSREKKESFPLTVTSAQKNPTAFYLCASSARTALVNTDTQYFGPGTRLTVL.

This sequence joins TRBV19 and TRBJ1-4, with a tentative D call TRBD1 (5 bases). V was clipped by 5 bases and J by 0 bases, with 13 bases between them. CDR1 is LNHDA and CDR2 is SQIVND in the germline V gene (reference sequence). This CDR3 has 16 residues. The CDR3 here is CASSARQIATNEKLFF. The CDR3 DNA reads as TGTGCCAGTAGTGCCCGACAGATTGCAACTAATGAAAAACTGTTTTTT.

This clone was detected a few times. The J gene is TRBJ2-7, the V gene TRBV28; 9 bases are shared with TRBD2. This CDR3 is built from 17 residues. Germline trimming cut 4 bases from V and 5 bases from J; bases unmatched to any gene: 15. The V gene's germline CDR1 is MDHEN and CDR2 SYDVKM. Written as DNA, the CDR3 is TGTGCCAGCAGTTGGAGGCCCCCTGAGCGGGAGGTCGACGAGCAGTACTTC. It translates to CASSWRPPEREVDEQYF.

This chain uses TRBV6-5 with TRBJ2-5; possible D gene TRBD2, 6 bases. Trimming removed 4 bases at V and 3 bases at J, with 15 bases between. The CDR3 consists of 15 residues. The germline V gene encodes CDR1 MNHEY and CDR2 SVGAGI. The CDR3 DNA sequence: TGTGCCAGCAGTTCCGGGGAGGCAGGGAAAGAGACCCAGTACTTC. The encoded protein is CASSSGEAGKETQYF.

The CDR3 region is CASSFRDIGNSPLHF. Here the CDR3 DNA reads TGTGCCAGCAGTTTCCGGGACATAGGGAATTCACCCCTCCACTTT. The V call is TRBV6-5, the J call TRBJ1-6, with a weak D call TRBD1 (6 bases). The CDR3 covers 15 residues. Germline loops: CDR1 MNHEY, CDR2 SVGAGI. Trimming left V 4 bases short and J 7 bases short, with 14 bases between.

The chain has TRBV7-9 and TRBJ1-1; 7 bases align to TRBD1. CDR1 and CDR2 from the germline V gene are SEHNR and FQNEAQ (reference sequence). The CDR3 length is 16 residues. J lost 3 bases, V lost 5 bases, and 12 bases had no gene match. The chain's CDR3 is CASSPTNRGQDTEAFF. The CDR3 DNA follows: TGTGCCAGCAGCCCAACTAACAGGGGTCAGGACACTGAAGCTTTCTTT.

The CDR3 spells CASSLGLADQYF. The CDR3 coding sequence is TGTGCCAGCAGCTTAGGCCTAGCAGATCAGTACTTC. The chain couples TRBV7-2 to TRBJ2-5; maybe TRBD2 (5 bases). Trimming left V 1 base short and J 11 bases short, with 11 bases between. CDR3 length: 12 amino acids. The germline CDR1 and CDR2 sequences are SGHTA and FQGNSA.

The chain is built from TRBV28 and TRBJ1-1; D call uncertain. Looked up from germline, CDR1 is MDHEN and CDR2 is SYDVKM. The V end was cut by 6 bases, the J end by 6 bases, with 14 bases between. The CDR3 covers 13 residues. CDR3 residues: CASSSTVLPEAFF. CDR3 bases: TGTGCCAGCAGCTCTACAGTGTTGCCTGAAGCTTTCTTT. The whole variable domain, remainder taken from reference TRBV28 and TRBJ1-1, is DVKVTQSSRYLVKRTGEKVFLECVQDMDHENMFWYRQDPGLGLRLIYFSYDVKMKEKGDIPEGYSVSREKKERFSLILESASTNQTSMYLCASSSTVLPEAFFGQGTRLTVV.

The chain carries TRBV7-8 and TRBJ2-2, with D possibly TRBD2 on 6 matching bases. Between the trimmed V and J ends, which lost 5 bases and 6 bases, there was a span of 19 bases. Germline V gene sequence: CDR1 SGHVS, CDR2 FQNEAQ. The CDR3 covers 16 residues. DNA for the CDR3: TGTGCCAGCAGCAAACATTCCGGGACTGCCCCCGGGGAGCTGTTTTTT. It codes for CASSKHSGTAPGELFF.

V gene TRBV24-1 combines with J gene TRBJ1-4, with D perhaps TRBD1 (5 bases). The CDR3 runs 15 residues. The V gene lost 7 bases and the J gene lost 8 bases, with 19 bases spanning the gap. Germline V gene data show CDR1 as KGHDR and CDR2 as SFDVKD. This CDR3 reads CATSAGGTPDEKLFF. CDR3 coding DNA: TGTGCCACCAGCGCGGGGGGGACTCCCGACGAAAAACTGTTTTTT.

The chain has TRBV18 and TRBJ2-7, with 10 bases that match TRBD1. The CDR3 is made up of 15 amino acids. Germline V gene lookup returns CDR1 KGHSH and CDR2 LQKENI. The trim removed 4 bases at V and 4 bases at J, leaving 7 bases unmatched. This CDR3 is CASSQTTGGVYEQYF. As DNA, the CDR3 is TGTGCCAGCTCACAAACGACAGGGGGCGTTTACGAGCAGTACTTC.

The chain recombines TRBV7-2 with TRBJ2-7, with 7 bases that match TRBD2. Germline lookup yields CDR1 SGHTA and CDR2 FQGNSA. V dropped 6 bases and J dropped 2; count of bases not matched to a gene: 1. The CDR3 spans 12 residues. CDR3 sequence (DNA): TGTGCCAGCAGGGGGGGGGCCTACGAGCAGTACTTC. Protein product: CASRGGAYEQYF. The variable domain in full, with the rest retrieved from reference TRBV7-2 and TRBJ2-7, is GAGVSQSPSNKVTEKGKDVELRCDPISGHTALYWYRQSLGQGLEFLIYFQGNSAPDKSGLPSDRFSAERTGGSVSTLTIQRTQQEDSAVYLCASRGGAYEQYFGPGTRLTVT.

V is TRBV2 and J is TRBJ2-1; D perhaps matches TRBD2 (6 bases). Germline CDR1 SNHLY, CDR2 FYNNEI. This CDR3 has 14 residues. Deletions cut 0 bases from V and 14 bases from J, with 17 bases between. The CDR3 spells CASSEALRRGEEFF. CDR3 bases: TGTGCCAGCAGTGAAGCGCTTCGGAGGGGAGAGGAGTTCTTC.

This clone was recorded only once. The chain employs TRBV5-1 and TRBJ2-2; unclear D gene. From germline, CDR1 is SGHRS and CDR2 YFSETQ. With 6 bases removed from V and 4 bases from J, the gap between germline ends came to 10 bases. The CDR3 consists of 13 residues. The DNA for the CDR3 is TGCGCCAGCACGGTCTCTTCCACCGGGGAGCTGTTTTTT. Amino acid sequence: CASTVSSTGELFF.

The genes are TRBV7-6 and TRBJ2-1; TRBD1 aligns across 9 bases. From germline, CDR1 is SGHVS and CDR2 FNYEAQ. The CDR3 is 14 residues long. Trimming at V came to 3 bases and at J to 8 bases, leaving 5 bases not matched to a gene. The CDR3 protein is CASSLGTGWDEQFF. The CDR3 bases are TGTGCCAGCAGCTTGGGGACAGGGTGGGATGAGCAGTTCTTC. Variable domain in full (rest from reference TRBV7-6 and TRBJ2-1): GAGVSQSPRYKVTKRGQDVALRCDPISGHVSLYWYRQALGQGPEFLTYFNYEAQQDKSGLPNDRFSAERPEGSISTLTIQRTEQRDSAMYRCASSLGTGWDEQFFGPGTRLTVL.